These 4 T cell receptor beta chains share one sample of origin, sequenced in a study of blood T cell repertoires in COVID-19. The method was immunoSEQ multiplex PCR; TCRdb's version includes in-frame clones alone and lacks a portion of them. This table has 35,000 to 50,000 clones, more than 65% appearing once. The source material was peripheral blood. The origin of the receptors is a woman aged 70-85 years with acute or convalescent COVID-19.

This clone was recorded only once. V usage is TRBV24-1 and J usage is TRBJ2-1, with a possible D match to TRBD2 (6 bases). This CDR3 region has 15 residues. V was cut by 10 bases and J by 1 base, with 16 bases left in between. CDR1 KGHDR and CDR2 SFDVKD come from the germline V gene. This CDR3 reads CATEGRPWSYNEQFF. The CDR3 coding sequence is TGTGCCACGGAGGGCCGCCCCTGGTCCTACAATGAGCAGTTCTTC.

This chain links TRBV24-1 with TRBJ1-5; 10 bases align to TRBD1. The ends lost 4 bases at V and 3 bases at J; junction bases unmatched: 5. The CDR3 runs to 16 residues. Germline V gene sequence: CDR1 KGHDR, CDR2 SFDVKD. CDR3 protein: CATSDTGTGDNQPQHF. CDR3 nucleotides: TGTGCCACCAGTGACACCGGGACAGGGGACAATCAGCCCCAGCATTTT.

The chain combines TRBV2 with TRBJ2-5; 8 positions agree with TRBD1. This CDR3 region has 15 residues. Germline V CDR1 and CDR2: SNHLY, FYNNEI. J lost 1 base, V lost 3 bases, and 4 bases had no gene match. In nucleotides, the CDR3 is TGTGCCAGCAGTGATTGGGACAGGCCCCAAGAGACCCAGTACTTC. This codes for CASSDWDRPQETQYF.

This clone is a singleton in its sample. This chain uses TRBV13 with TRBJ1-1, with TRBD1 matching over 8 bases. Germline V lookup: CDR1 PRHDT, CDR2 FYEKMQ (reference sequence). V was clipped by 4 bases and J by 1 base; unmatched bases: 2. The CDR3 totals 14 residues. CDR3 sequence: CASSSGQANTEAFF. For the CDR3, the DNA is TGTGCCAGCAGCTCGGGACAGGCGAACACTGAAGCTTTCTTT.